This paragraph covers one TCR beta chain sequence. The antigen remains undetermined. The source of the sample is a study of cytomegalovirus exposure and HLA in healthy donors. Germline CDR1 and CDR2: LNHDA and SQIVND (reference sequence). The germline V and J ends were trimmed by 5 bases and 3 bases, with 11 bases remaining between them. This CDR3 region has 13 residues. Primers: 60 Vbeta forward and 13 Jbeta reverse. The data were produced by immunoSEQ multiplex PCR, yet TCRdb's version contains in-frame clones alone and is incomplete. There are 130,000 or so clones in the sample; almost 85% occur only once, and about 3.2% lies in the top ten. Study-level findings and limits: Later work associated roughly 17,000 TCR beta sequences with HLA alleles at 0.05 false discovery rate. Later analysis identified a missense DCLRE1C variant that was linked to TCR beta V- and J-gene trimming. Sequencing had likely introduced a cluster of highly shared sequence variants as an artifact.

Sequenced sample: PBMCs. This chain uses TRBV19 with TRBJ2-7; TRBD2 might be the D (6 bases). This receptor was obtained from a man between 18 and 29 years old in good health and CMV-seropositive. The CDR3 here is CASSGGSGYEQYF. Here the CDR3 DNA reads TGTGCCAGTAGTGGAGGGTCTGGCTACGAGCAGTACTTC.